Presented here are 10 T cell receptor beta chains from one specimen sequenced in a study of blood T cell repertoires in COVID-19. The method was immunoSEQ multiplex PCR; TCRdb's version includes in-frame clones alone and lacks a portion of them. Of roughly 150,000 clones detected, approximately 88% appear once; the ten largest clones hold roughly 5.6%. The specimen was PBMCs or T cells enriched from blood (not recorded which). The receptor set was obtained from a man aged 65-85 years who had been exposed to COVID-19.

The J gene is TRBJ2-3, the V gene TRBV6-5, with TRBD1 matching 7 bases. CDR1 is MNHEY and CDR2 is SVGAGI in the germline V gene. The V segment lost 5 bases and the J segment 2 bases; nucleotides outside the gene matches: 4. The length of the CDR3 is 14 residues. CDR3 residues: CASSPTGATDTQYF. Here the CDR3 DNA reads TGTGCCAGCAGTCCAACAGGGGCCACAGATACGCAGTATTTT.

A single count supports this clone. The CDR3 sequence is CASRLAGGPLTDTQYF. CDR3 nucleotide sequence: TGTGCCAGCAGGCTAGCGGGGGGGCCTCTCACAGATACGCAGTATTTT. V and J are TRBV11-2 and TRBJ2-3, with 12 bases fitting TRBD2. The CDR3 length is 16 residues. Per the germline V gene, CDR1 is SGHAT and CDR2 is FQNNGV. Unmatched junction bases numbered 6, after V lost 6 bases and J lost 2 bases.

The CDR3 loop is CASSIPRGSWYEQYF. CDR3 in DNA: TGTGCCAGCAGTATCCCCCGTGGTAGCTGGTACGAGCAGTACTTC. V usage is TRBV28 and J usage is TRBJ2-7; D call uncertain. Germline CDR1 and CDR2: MDHEN and SYDVKM. Trimming stripped 5 bases from V and 4 bases from J, with 18 bases between. The CDR3 extends over 15 amino acids.

The chain is built from TRBV28 and TRBJ1-2, with D perhaps TRBD1 (5 bases). The germline V gene has CDR1 MDHEN and CDR2 SYDVKM. This CDR3 region has 14 residues. Trimming left V 3 bases short and J 6 bases short, with 14 bases between. The CDR3 here is CASSLSPGQDGYTF. CDR3 nucleotide sequence: TGTGCCAGCAGTTTGAGCCCAGGGCAGGATGGCTACACCTTC.

The chain combines TRBV11-3 with TRBJ2-7, with 8 bases aligning to TRBD1. Trimming removed 5 bases from V and 0 bases from J; junction bases left unmatched: 6. This CDR3 has 15 amino acids. Looked up from germline, CDR1 is SGHNT and CDR2 is YENEEA. CDR3 bases: TGTGCCAGCAGCCCGACAGGGGAAGGCTCCTACGAGCAGTACTTC. This codes for CASSPTGEGSYEQYF.

The chain is built from TRBV7-2 and TRBJ2-5; possibly TRBD1 for D (5 bases). The CDR3 extends over 14 amino acids. Trimming cost V 1 base and J 1 base, with 7 bases left between them. Germline CDR1 and CDR2: SGHTA and FQGNSA. CDR3 sequence (DNA): TGTGCCAGCAGCTTAGGACAGCTCCAAGAGACCCAGTACTTC. As protein: CASSLGQLQETQYF.

This sequence joins TRBV5-1 and TRBJ1-1; D unclear. The CDR3 spans 14 residues. V gave up 4 bases and J gave up 0 bases, with 10 bases separating them. Germline lookup yields CDR1 SGHRS and CDR2 YFSETQ. The CDR3 protein is CASSNAKMNTEAFF. In nucleotides, the CDR3 is TGCGCCAGCAGCAACGCTAAAATGAACACTGAAGCTTTCTTT.

The chain has TRBV7-6 and TRBJ1-1; tentatively, D is TRBD1 (5 bases). The CDR3 has 14 residues. V lost 4 bases, J lost 2 bases, and 11 bases lay in between. Germline V gene lookup returns CDR1 SGHVS and CDR2 FNYEAQ. The chain's CDR3 is CASSYGDRNTEAFF. The CDR3 DNA follows: TGTGCCAGCAGCTACGGTGACAGAAACACTGAAGCTTTCTTT. Looking up the rest from reference TRBV7-6 and TRBJ1-1 gives the full variable domain: GAGVSQSPRYKVTKRGQDVALRCDPISGHVSLYWYRQALGQGPEFLTYFNYEAQQDKSGLPNDRFSAERPEGSISTLTIQRTEQRDSAMYRCASSYGDRNTEAFFGQGTRLTVV.

V usage is TRBV29-1 and J usage is TRBJ1-1; D is perhaps TRBD1 (6 bases). V dropped 7 bases and J dropped 10 bases, with 16 bases sitting between them. Per germline, CDR1 SQVTM and CDR2 ANQGSEA. This CDR3 has 11 residues. The CDR3 reads CSGVNRETAFF. The CDR3 bases are TGCAGCGGCGTCAACAGGGAGACAGCTTTCTTT.

The rearrangement joins TRBV19 to TRBJ1-2; 10 nucleotides align to TRBD1. Germline V lookup: CDR1 LNHDA, CDR2 SQIVND (reference sequence). This CDR3 has 15 amino acids. V trimming: 7 bases; J trimming: 1 base; junction bases outside the gene matches: 6. This CDR3 is CASKGGQGINYGYTF. DNA of the CDR3: TGTGCCAGTAAGGGGGGACAGGGGATTAACTATGGCTACACCTTC.